The subject of this entry is one T cell receptor beta chain. Its specificity is unknown. Method: immunoSEQ multiplex PCR; TCRdb's copy keeps in-frame clones and lacks some. The repertoire consists of tens of thousands of clones, with approximately 87% occurring once and the leading ten covering roughly 1.2%. These data are taken from a study of monozygotic twins with cystic fibrosis. About the research overall: With about 15 PCR cycles, barcoded libraries came from around 3 micrograms of fragmented DNA. Points from the study as a whole: Monozygotic CF twin pairs shared significantly more nucleotide-identical clonotypes than unrelated CF individuals did. Co-twins had the most similar V usage for 13 of 16 pairs, J for 8.

V trimming: 5 bases; J trimming: 0 bases; junction bases outside the gene matches: 2. The CDR3 has 14 residues. Germline V gene data show CDR1 as SGHAT and CDR2 as FQNNGV. The source material was blood. The V call is TRBV11-2, the J call TRBJ2-3, with 7 bases aligning to TRBD2. The clonotype originates from a woman aged 25 to 45 with cystic fibrosis. The CDR3 region is CASSRGGSTDTQYF. For the CDR3, the DNA is TGTGCCAGCAGCCGCGGGGGTAGCACAGATACGCAGTATTTT.